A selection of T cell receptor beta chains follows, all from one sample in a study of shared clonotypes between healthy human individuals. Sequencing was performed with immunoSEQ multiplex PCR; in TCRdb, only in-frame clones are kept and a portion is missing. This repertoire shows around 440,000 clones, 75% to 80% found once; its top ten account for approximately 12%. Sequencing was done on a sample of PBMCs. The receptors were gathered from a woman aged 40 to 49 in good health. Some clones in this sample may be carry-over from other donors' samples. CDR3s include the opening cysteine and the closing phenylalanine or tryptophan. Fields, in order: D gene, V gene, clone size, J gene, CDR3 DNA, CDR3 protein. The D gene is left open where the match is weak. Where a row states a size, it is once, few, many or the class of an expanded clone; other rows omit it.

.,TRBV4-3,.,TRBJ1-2,TGCGCCAGCAGCCAAGACGTCGGGGGCGTCTATGGCTACACCTTC,CASSQDVGGVYGYTF
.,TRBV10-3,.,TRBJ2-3,TGTGCCATCAGTGAGGTTCAGGGAAGGACAGATACGCAGTATTTT,CAISEVQGRTDTQYF
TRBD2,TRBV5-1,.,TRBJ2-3,TGCGCCAGCAGCTTGCGGCTAGCGGGCCTCACAGATACGCAGTATTTT,CASSLRLAGLTDTQYF
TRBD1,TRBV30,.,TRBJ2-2,TGTGCCTGGAGTAGGGACAGGGCCTACACCGGGGAGCTGTTTTTT,CAWSRDRAYTGELFF
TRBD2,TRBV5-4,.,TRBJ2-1,TGTGCCAGCAGCGGGGGACTAGCAGAAGGACTGAACAATGAGCAGTTCTTC,CASSGGLAEGLNNEQFF
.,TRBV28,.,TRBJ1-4,TGTGCCAGCAGAGGTCCCAATAGAGAACTGTTTTTT,CASRGPNRELFF
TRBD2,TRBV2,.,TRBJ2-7,TGTGCCAGCATTGCGGGGGGAGCTTACGAGCAGTACTTC,CASIAGGAYEQYF
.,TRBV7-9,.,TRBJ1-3,TGTGCCAGCAGCGCGATTACCGTGGGGAGCGCTGGAAACACCATATATTTT,CASSAITVGSAGNTIYF
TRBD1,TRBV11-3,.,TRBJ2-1,TGTGCCAGCAGCCCCCCGACAGGGGGTGCAGACAATGAGCAGTTCTTC,CASSPPTGGADNEQFF
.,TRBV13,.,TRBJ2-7,TGTGCCAGCAGCGAGGAGCACAGGTACGAGCAGTACTTC,CASSEEHRYEQYF
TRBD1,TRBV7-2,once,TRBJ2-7,TGTGCCAGCAGCGCCTACAGGGGGCCCTACGAGCAGTACTTC,CASSAYRGPYEQYF
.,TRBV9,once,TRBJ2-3,TGTGCCAGCAGCGAAACGCCCACAGATACGCAGTATTTT,CASSETPTDTQYF
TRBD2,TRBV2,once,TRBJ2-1,TGTGCCAGCGCCAGAGAGGCGGGAGCTCCCAATGAGCAGTTCTTC,CASAREAGAPNEQFF
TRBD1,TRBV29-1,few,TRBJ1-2,TGCAGCGTTGAACCGACAGGGTATGGCTACACCTTC,CSVEPTGYGYTF
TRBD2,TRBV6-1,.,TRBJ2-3,TGTGCCTCTATCCCCAGCGGGAGGACAGATACGCAGTATTTT,CASIPSGRTDTQYF
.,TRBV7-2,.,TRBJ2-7,TGTGCCAGCAGCCGGGAACCGGTCGAGCAGTACTTC,CASSREPVEQYF